Below, 9 T cell receptor beta chains from the same sample are listed, as sequenced in a study of glioma-infiltrating T cells (dated by TCRdb to 2016 to 2017). Sequencing relied on an Illumina MiSeq. The iRepertoire nested amplicon-rescue multiplex PCR (arm-PCR) platform was used to amplify TCR alpha and beta CDR3 regions from RNA. The raw public reads went through TCRdb reprocessing: fastp at Q25, MiXCR clone calling, in-frame beta chains kept. Identical CDR3 proteins give one entry, which carries the most common genes and DNA. A total of around 100,000 distinct CDR3 sequences appear in this sample, 25% to 30% of them only once. The top ten clonotypes cover 44% of the sample. The sequenced sample was glioma tissue, nonneoplastic brain tissue, or PBMCs (not recorded which). The receptors stem from a human donor with low-grade glioma or glioblastoma, undergoing nonglioma brain surgery, or in good health (not recorded which).

The table lists this clonotype with many counts. The CDR3 bases are TGTGCCACCAGCAGAGTGCGGACAGGGAGGTATTACGAGCAGTACTTC. Residues: CATSRVRTGRYYEQYF. The chain joins TRBV15 to TRBJ2-7, with TRBD1 matching over 8 bases. The CDR3 is 16 amino acids. The germline V gene has CDR1 LNHNV and CDR2 YYDKDF (reference sequence). V lost 1 base, J lost 4 bases, and 9 bases stayed unmatched.

This clonotype was seen repeatedly, ten times or more. The chain recombines TRBV24-1 with TRBJ1-1; D is unclear. This CDR3 comprises 13 residues. V lost 3 bases, J lost 10 bases, and 14 bases lay in between. Germline V gene lookup returns CDR1 KGHDR and CDR2 SFDVKD. The DNA of the CDR3 is TGTGCCACCAGTGATGCCGGACGGCGGCCAGCTTTCTTT. It encodes CATSDAGRRPAFF.

The CDR3 loop reads CASSYRWNQPQHF. DNA for the CDR3: TGTGCCAGCAGCTATCGGTGGAATCAGCCCCAGCATTTT. The chain links TRBV11-2 to TRBJ1-5; D is ambiguous. Germline-derived CDR1 and CDR2 are SGHAT and FQNNGV. V gave up 4 bases and J gave up 4 bases, with 8 bases separating them. The CDR3 consists of 13 residues.

This clonotype was recorded many times. The rearrangement links TRBV28 to TRBJ1-1; 8 positions match TRBD1. Germline values: CDR1 MDHEN, CDR2 SYDVKM. V lost 11 bases to trimming and J lost 1 base; unmatched junction nucleotides: 6. The CDR3 sequence is 13 residues long. The CDR3 region is CAGLDRGNTEAFF. In DNA form, the CDR3 reads TGTGCCGGACTCGACAGGGGGAACACTGAAGCTTTCTTT.

This chain links TRBV7-2 with TRBJ2-1; TRBD2 aligns across 12 bases. Germline V lookup: CDR1 SGHTA, CDR2 FQGNSA. This CDR3 is built from 17 residues. Trimming at V came to 2 bases and at J to 8 bases, leaving 10 bases not matched to a gene. The CDR3 DNA sequence: TGTGCCAGCAGCTTAAAATCGTCTAGCGGGGGGGCCTATGAGCAGTTCTTC. Encoded protein: CASSLKSSSGGAYEQFF. The variable domain in full, with the rest retrieved from reference TRBV7-2 and TRBJ2-1, is GAGVSQSPSNKVTEKGKDVELRCDPISGHTALYWYRQSLGQGLEFLIYFQGNSAPDKSGLPSDRFSAERTGGSVSTLTIQRTQQEDSAVYLCASSLKSSSGGAYEQFFGPGTRLTVL.

This clonotype was picked up a small number of times. The chain couples TRBV20-1 to TRBJ2-7; 10 nucleotides agree with TRBD2. Trimming took 3 bases from V and 0 from J; bases not matched to a gene: 8. CDR1 is DFQATT and CDR2 is SNEGSKA in the germline V gene (reference sequence). The CDR3 is made up of 16 amino acids. The CDR3 sequence is CSASTSGGASSYEQYF. The CDR3 coding sequence is TGCAGTGCTAGTACGAGCGGGGGGGCGAGCTCCTACGAGCAGTACTTC.

Worth noting for this clonotype: A much larger clone is a single base away; this may be a read error. The chain carries TRBV6-2 or TRBV6-3 and TRBJ2-3, with TRBD1 as a possible D gene (7 bases). Germline V gives CDR1 MNHEY, CDR2 SVGEGT. CDR3 length: 16 residues. CDR3 bases: TGTGTCAGCAGCCTCACAGGGGTGGGGGGTCCAGATACGCAGTATTTT. It yields the protein CVSSLTGVGGPDTQYF.

The chain couples TRBV4-1 to TRBJ2-7; no clear D gene. CDR3 length: 13 residues. V lost 1 base to trimming and J lost 3 bases, with 7 bases between them. Germline V gene lookup returns CDR1 MGHRA and CDR2 YSYEKL. CDR3 amino acids: CASSQGTRYEQYF. The CDR3 DNA is TGCGCCAGCAGCCAAGGGACGCGCTACGAGCAGTACTTC.

A word on this clonotype: A much more abundant neighbour one base away suggests this may be a read error. V and J are TRBV28 and TRBJ2-1, with D possibly being TRBD1 or TRBD2 (5 bases each). Germline CDR1 MDHEN, CDR2 SYDVKM. CDR3 length equals 12 residues. V was cut by 2 bases and J by 9 bases, with 8 bases left in between. CDR3 DNA: TGTGCCAGCAGTTTAGGGACGAGTGAGCAGTTCTTC. This gives the protein CASSLGTSEQFF.